The 9 T cell receptor beta chains below were found in one sample sequenced in a study of CD8+CD57+ T cells in acquired aplastic anemia. Genomic DNA, serving as template, underwent TCR beta VDJ and CDR3 profiling. TCRdb reprocessed the reads with MiXCR, giving one entry per CDR3 protein. The repertoire holds about 210,000 distinct CDR3 sequences, with 34% as singletons. Material for sequencing was sorted CD4+, CD8+, or CD8+CD57+ T cells (not recorded which) from PBMCs. These receptors all come from a human donor in good health, serving as a control.

The V call is TRBV20-1, the J call TRBJ2-7; possibly TRBD2 for D (5 bases). Trimming took off 0 bases at V and 5 bases at J, with 5 bases between the two ends. This CDR3 contains 11 residues. Germline V gene sequence: CDR1 DFQATT, CDR2 SNEGSKA (reference sequence). CDR3: CSARDGDEQYF. The CDR3 nucleotides are TGCAGTGCTAGAGACGGGGACGAGCAGTACTTC.

The chain combines TRBV11-1 with TRBJ1-1; unclear D gene. V gave up 7 bases and J gave up 8 bases, with 17 bases separating them. This CDR3 is 13 amino acids long. Germline V gene sequence: CDR1 SGHAT, CDR2 FQDESV (reference sequence). CDR3 nucleotides: TGTGCCAGCACCCAATGGGGTTCTGCGGAAGCTTTCTTT. It translates to CASTQWGSAEAFF.

This clonotype was counted ten times or more. The chain has TRBV6-6 and TRBJ2-7, with D possibly TRBD1 on 6 matching bases. The V and J ends lost 6 bases and 1 base respectively, with 10 bases between them. The CDR3 length is 13 residues. Germline V gives CDR1 MNHNY, CDR2 SVGAGI (reference sequence). The CDR3 spells CASRYGTSYEQYF. DNA of the CDR3: TGTGCCAGCAGATACGGGACATCCTACGAGCAGTACTTC.

The J gene is TRBJ2-4, the V gene TRBV11-1; weak D call: TRBD2 (5 bases). The germline V gene has CDR1 SGHAT and CDR2 FQDESV (reference sequence). The CDR3 runs 16 residues. Trimming removed 5 bases from V and 1 base from J, with 15 bases in between. The CDR3 DNA follows: TGTGCCAGCAGCCGAACTAGAGTCACGGCCAAAAACATTCAGTACTTC. It yields the protein CASSRTRVTAKNIQYF.

The rearrangement links TRBV7-8 to TRBJ2-5; 10 positions match TRBD2. Looked up from germline, CDR1 is SGHVS and CDR2 is FQNEAQ. This CDR3 comprises 16 residues. Trimming removed 5 bases from V and 2 bases from J; junction bases left unmatched: 8. The DNA of the CDR3 is TGTGCCAGCAGCCCCCGGACTAGCGGTTCACAAGAGACCCAGTACTTC. Protein sequence: CASSPRTSGSQETQYF.

At least ten counts were recorded for this clonotype. V is TRBV12-3 or TRBV12-4 and J is TRBJ2-7; 7 nucleotides agree with TRBD1. The CDR3 runs to 14 residues. The V and J ends lost 5 bases and 0 bases, in that order; junction bases with no gene match: 4. The CDR3 is CASSRKGASYEQYF. CDR3 coding DNA: TGTGCCAGCAGTCGCAAGGGGGCCTCCTACGAGCAGTACTTC.

This chain uses TRBV2 with TRBJ1-1; 7 positions match TRBD1. The CDR3 covers 14 residues. The V gene's germline CDR1 is SNHLY and CDR2 FYNNEI. The junction had 11 bases not matched to a gene; V was cut back by 8 bases and J by 5 bases. CDR3 sequence reads: CASSPQGEGTEAFF. In DNA, the CDR3 is TGTGCCAGCTCACCGCAGGGGGAGGGGACTGAAGCTTTCTTT.

J is TRBJ2-1 and V is TRBV4-2; D ambiguous. There are 16 residues in the CDR3. The V and J ends lost 0 bases and 3 bases respectively, with 12 bases between them. CDR1 and CDR2 (germline): LGHNA, YNFKEQ. The CDR3 reads CASSQELYPFYNEQFF. CDR3 coding DNA: TGTGCCAGCAGCCAAGAGCTGTATCCTTTCTACAATGAGCAGTTCTTC.

This clonotype has a count of ten or more. This chain uses TRBV19 with TRBJ1-5; D is ambiguous. V gave up 1 base and J gave up 4 bases, with 14 bases separating them. The CDR3 sequence is 16 residues long. Germline CDR1 reads LNHDA; CDR2 reads SQIVND (reference sequence). CDR3 protein: CASSIGWRAVNQPQHF. CDR3 bases: TGTGCCAGTAGTATAGGTTGGAGGGCGGTAAATCAGCCCCAGCATTTT. The variable domain in full, with the rest retrieved from reference TRBV19 and TRBJ1-5, is DGGITQSPKYLFRKEGQNVTLSCEQNLNHDAMYWYRQDPGQGLRLIYYSQIVNDFQKGDIAEGYSVSREKKESFPLTVTSAQKNPTAFYLCASSIGWRAVNQPQHFGDGTRLSIL.